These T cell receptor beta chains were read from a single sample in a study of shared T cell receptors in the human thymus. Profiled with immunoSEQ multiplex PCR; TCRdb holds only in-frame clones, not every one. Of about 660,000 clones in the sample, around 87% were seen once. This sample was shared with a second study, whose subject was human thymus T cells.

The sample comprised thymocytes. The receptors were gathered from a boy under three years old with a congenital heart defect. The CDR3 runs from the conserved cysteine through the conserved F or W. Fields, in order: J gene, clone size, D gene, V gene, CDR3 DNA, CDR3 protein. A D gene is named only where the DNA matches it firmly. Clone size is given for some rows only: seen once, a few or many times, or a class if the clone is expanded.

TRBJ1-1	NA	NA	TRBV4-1	TGCGCCAGCAGCCACCTACAGGTGGGGGGGACTGAAGCTTTCTTT	CASSHLQVGGTEAFF
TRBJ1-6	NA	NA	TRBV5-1	TGCGCCAGCAGCTCAGAACCCCAGCGGCCCTATAATTCACCCCTCCACTTT	CASSSEPQRPYNSPLHF
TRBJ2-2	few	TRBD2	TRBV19	TGTGCCAGTAGTATTAGCGGGGGAAACACCGGGGAGCTGTTTTTT	CASSISGGNTGELFF
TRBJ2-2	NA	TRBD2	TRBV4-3	TGCGCCAGCAGCCAAGACCCCTCTAGCGGGGGGACTTGGAGGGAGCTGTTTTTT	CASSQDPSSGGTWRELFF
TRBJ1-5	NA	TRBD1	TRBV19	TGTGCCAGTAGTATAGATAGGGACAGTGATGATCAGCCCCAGCATTTT	CASSIDRDSDDQPQHF
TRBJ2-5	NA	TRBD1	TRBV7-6	TGTGCCAGCAGCTTAGGTAGGGGGACAGAGCTACAAGAGACCCAGTACTTC	CASSLGRGTELQETQYF
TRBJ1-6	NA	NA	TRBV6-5	TGTGCCAGCGCAACGGAACTGGGCGGGAGCTCACCCCTCCACTTT	CASATELGGSSPLHF
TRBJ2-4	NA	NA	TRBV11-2	TGTGCCAGCAGCTTACCCCTGGGGCGGGGTAGCGAAAACATTCAGTACTTC	CASSLPLGRGSENIQYF
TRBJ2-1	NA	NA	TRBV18	TGTGCCAGCTCACCAGTGGGGGGTCTCACGGATCGGGAGCTAGAATCCTACAATGAGCAGTTCTTC	CASSPVGGLTDRELESYNEQFF
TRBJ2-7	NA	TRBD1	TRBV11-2	TGTGCCAGCAGCTTATACAGGGGCAGAGGAGAGCAGTACTTC	CASSLYRGRGEQYF
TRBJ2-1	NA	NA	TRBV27	TGTGCCAGCAGTTTAGGACACCGGAGTTACAATGAGCAGTTCTTC	CASSLGHRSYNEQFF
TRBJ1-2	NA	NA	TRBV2	TGTGCCAGCAGGAAGACAGCGCTAAGCTATGGCTACACCTTC	CASRKTALSYGYTF
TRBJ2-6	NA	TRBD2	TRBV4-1	TGCGCCAGCAGCCATGACGCGGGGGGTGCACCATCTGGGGCCAACGTCCTGACTTTC	CASSHDAGGAPSGANVLTF
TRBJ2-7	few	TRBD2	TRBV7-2	TGTGCCAGCAGCTTAAGTGGCTTCGGTAGCGGGTACGAGCAGTACTTC	CASSLSGFGSGYEQYF
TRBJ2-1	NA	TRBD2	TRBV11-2	TGTGCCAGCAGCTCCGACCCGGGAGGCTACAATGAGCAGTTCTTC	CASSSDPGGYNEQFF
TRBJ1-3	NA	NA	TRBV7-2	TGTGCCAGCAGCACTCAGGCGCCGCTCAGCTCTGGAAACACCATATATTTT	CASSTQAPLSSGNTIYF
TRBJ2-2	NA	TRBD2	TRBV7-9	TGTGCCAGCAGCCTTCCTAGCGGGGGGGCCGTCGGGGAGCTGTTTTTT	CASSLPSGGAVGELFF
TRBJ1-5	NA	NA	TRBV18	TGTGCCAGCTCACCAGGGGGGAGTGGGGTCTATAGCAATCAGCCCCAGCATTTT	CASSPGGSGVYSNQPQHF
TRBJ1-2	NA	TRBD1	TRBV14	TGTGCCAGCAGCCAAGTCGGGGGACAGGGGGCGTATGGCTACACCTTC	CASSQVGGQGAYGYTF
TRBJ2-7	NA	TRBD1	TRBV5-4	TGTGCCAGCAGCTTGGAAGGGACAGCGGCCTACGAGCAGTACTTC	CASSLEGTAAYEQYF
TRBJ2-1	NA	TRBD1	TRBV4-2	TGTGCCAGCAGCCCGCGGACAGGGTTAGAACTGTACAATGAGCAGTTCTTC	CASSPRTGLELYNEQFF
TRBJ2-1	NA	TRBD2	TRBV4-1	TGCGCCAGCAGTAATAGCGGGAGCTTTTTCTCCTACAATGAGCAGTTCTTC	CASSNSGSFFSYNEQFF
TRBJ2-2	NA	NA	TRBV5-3	TGTGCCAGAAGCTTGGCTTTTTACACCGGGGAGCTGTTTTTT	CARSLAFYTGELFF
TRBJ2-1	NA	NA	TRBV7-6	TGTGCCAGCAGCCGGACAGATGTCCTAGGCAATGAGCAGTTCTTC	CASSRTDVLGNEQFF
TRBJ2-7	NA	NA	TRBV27	TGTGCCAGCAGTGACAGGTGGACCTCCTACGAGCAGTACTTC	CASSDRWTSYEQYF
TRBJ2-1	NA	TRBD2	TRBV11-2	TGTGCCAGCAGCTTTAGCGGGAGTGATGAGCAGTTCTTC	CASSFSGSDEQFF
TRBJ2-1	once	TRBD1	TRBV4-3	TGCGCCAGCAGTTACCGGGACAGGGGCGGTGAGCAGTTCTTC	CASSYRDRGGEQFF
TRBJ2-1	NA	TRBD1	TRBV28	TGTGCCAGCAGTTTAGGGACAGCCTACAATGAGCAGTTCTTC	CASSLGTAYNEQFF
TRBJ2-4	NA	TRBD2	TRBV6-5	TGTGCCAGCAGTTACTCTCTAGCGGTAGCCAAAAACATTCAGTACTTC	CASSYSLAVAKNIQYF
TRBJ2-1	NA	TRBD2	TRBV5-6	TGTGCCAGCAGCGTCCTTAGCGGGGTGGTTGAGCAGTTCTTC	CASSVLSGVVEQFF
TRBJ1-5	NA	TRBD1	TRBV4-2	TGTGCCAGCAGCCAAGAGGTAGGACAGGGCAATCAGCCCCAGCATTTT	CASSQEVGQGNQPQHF
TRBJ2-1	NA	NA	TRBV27	TGTGCCAGCATGTCGGCGGTGTGCAACTCCGACAATGAGCAGTTCTTC	CASMSAVCNSDNEQFF
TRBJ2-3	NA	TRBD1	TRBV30	TGTGCCTGGAGAGACAGGGGAAAGGACACAGATACGCAGTATTTT	CAWRDRGKDTDTQYF
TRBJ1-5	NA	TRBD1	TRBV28	TGTGCCAGCAGTTTATGCTCTACCGGGACAGGGAATAGCAATCAGCCCCAGCATTTT	CASSLCSTGTGNSNQPQHF
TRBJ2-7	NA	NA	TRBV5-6	TGTGCCAGCAGGGACAGCTCCTACGAGCAGTACTTC	CASRDSSYEQYF
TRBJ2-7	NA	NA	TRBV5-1	TGCGCCAGCAGCTTGTATCTTCCAGGCCTCTTCGGCGAGCAGTACTTC	CASSLYLPGLFGEQYF
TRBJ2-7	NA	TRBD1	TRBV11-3	TGTGCCAGCAGCTTAGATGGTGGGACAGGGCCCTCCGAGCAGTACTTC	CASSLDGGTGPSEQYF
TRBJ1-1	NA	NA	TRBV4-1	TGCGCCAGCAGCCAAGATCCCGTCGAGAGGGAGTGCACTGAAGCTTTCTTT	CASSQDPVERECTEAFF
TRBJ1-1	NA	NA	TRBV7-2	TGTGCCAGCAGCTTAATCGGCGGGAGCCCTGAAGCTTTCTTT	CASSLIGGSPEAFF
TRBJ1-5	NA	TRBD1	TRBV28	TGTGCCAGCAGTTTACCGGACAGGGAGTGGCCCCAGCATTTT	CASSLPDREWPQHF
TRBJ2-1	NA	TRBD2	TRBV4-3	TGCGCCAGCAGCCAAGAAGTAGGACTAGCGGGAGGGCCTATATCCTACAATGAGCAGTTCTTC	CASSQEVGLAGGPISYNEQFF
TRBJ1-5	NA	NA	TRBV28	TGTGCCAGCAGTCTCCGACAGAATCAGCCCCAGCATTTT	CASSLRQNQPQHF
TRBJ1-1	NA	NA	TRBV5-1	TGCGCCAGCAGCTTGCGAAAGAAAACAGGGACCACACCCCCTGAAGCTTTCTTT	CASSLRKKTGTTPPEAFF
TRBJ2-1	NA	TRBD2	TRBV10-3	TGTGCCATCAGTGTAAGCGGGAGGGCTACAGAGCAGTTCTTC	CAISVSGRATEQFF
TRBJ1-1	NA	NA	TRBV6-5	NA	CASSSSGQNTEAFF
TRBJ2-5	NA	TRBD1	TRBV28	TGTGCCAGCAGAAAGGACAGGGGGCGGCAGACCCAGTACTTC	CASRKDRGRQTQYF
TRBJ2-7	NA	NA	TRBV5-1	TGCGCCAGCAGCCGCCAGGGGTCTACATACACCTACGAGCAGTACTTC	CASSRQGSTYTYEQYF
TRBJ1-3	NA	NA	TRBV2	TGTGCCAGCAGTGAAGCACGGCAGGATAAAAACACCATATATTTT	CASSEARQDKNTIYF
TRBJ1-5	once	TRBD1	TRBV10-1	TGCGCCAGTATCCGGGACAGATTATATAGCAATCAGCCCCAGCATTTT	CASIRDRLYSNQPQHF
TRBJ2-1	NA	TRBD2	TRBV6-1	TGTGCCAGCAGTGAATGGTCGAGGACTAGCGGGAGTGGAGATGAGCAGTTCTTC	CASSEWSRTSGSGDEQFF
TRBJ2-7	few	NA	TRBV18	TGTGCCAGCTCACCACGATCCCTGGACAGTTACGAGCAGTACTTC	CASSPRSLDSYEQYF
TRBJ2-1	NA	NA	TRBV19	TGTGCCAGTAGTATCAGCTTCCGGGGGAACCACAATGAGCAGTTCTTC	CASSISFRGNHNEQFF
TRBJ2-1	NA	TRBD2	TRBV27	TGTGCCAGCAGCCCCGGGACTAGCGTTTCCTACAATGAGCAGTTCTTC	CASSPGTSVSYNEQFF
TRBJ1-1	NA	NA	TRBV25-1	TGTGCCAGCACGGGGGAGAACACTGAAGCTTTCTTT	CASTGENTEAFF
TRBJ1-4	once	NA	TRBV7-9	TGTGCCAGCAGCTTGCCCACTGGTAATGAAAAACTGTTTTTT	CASSLPTGNEKLFF